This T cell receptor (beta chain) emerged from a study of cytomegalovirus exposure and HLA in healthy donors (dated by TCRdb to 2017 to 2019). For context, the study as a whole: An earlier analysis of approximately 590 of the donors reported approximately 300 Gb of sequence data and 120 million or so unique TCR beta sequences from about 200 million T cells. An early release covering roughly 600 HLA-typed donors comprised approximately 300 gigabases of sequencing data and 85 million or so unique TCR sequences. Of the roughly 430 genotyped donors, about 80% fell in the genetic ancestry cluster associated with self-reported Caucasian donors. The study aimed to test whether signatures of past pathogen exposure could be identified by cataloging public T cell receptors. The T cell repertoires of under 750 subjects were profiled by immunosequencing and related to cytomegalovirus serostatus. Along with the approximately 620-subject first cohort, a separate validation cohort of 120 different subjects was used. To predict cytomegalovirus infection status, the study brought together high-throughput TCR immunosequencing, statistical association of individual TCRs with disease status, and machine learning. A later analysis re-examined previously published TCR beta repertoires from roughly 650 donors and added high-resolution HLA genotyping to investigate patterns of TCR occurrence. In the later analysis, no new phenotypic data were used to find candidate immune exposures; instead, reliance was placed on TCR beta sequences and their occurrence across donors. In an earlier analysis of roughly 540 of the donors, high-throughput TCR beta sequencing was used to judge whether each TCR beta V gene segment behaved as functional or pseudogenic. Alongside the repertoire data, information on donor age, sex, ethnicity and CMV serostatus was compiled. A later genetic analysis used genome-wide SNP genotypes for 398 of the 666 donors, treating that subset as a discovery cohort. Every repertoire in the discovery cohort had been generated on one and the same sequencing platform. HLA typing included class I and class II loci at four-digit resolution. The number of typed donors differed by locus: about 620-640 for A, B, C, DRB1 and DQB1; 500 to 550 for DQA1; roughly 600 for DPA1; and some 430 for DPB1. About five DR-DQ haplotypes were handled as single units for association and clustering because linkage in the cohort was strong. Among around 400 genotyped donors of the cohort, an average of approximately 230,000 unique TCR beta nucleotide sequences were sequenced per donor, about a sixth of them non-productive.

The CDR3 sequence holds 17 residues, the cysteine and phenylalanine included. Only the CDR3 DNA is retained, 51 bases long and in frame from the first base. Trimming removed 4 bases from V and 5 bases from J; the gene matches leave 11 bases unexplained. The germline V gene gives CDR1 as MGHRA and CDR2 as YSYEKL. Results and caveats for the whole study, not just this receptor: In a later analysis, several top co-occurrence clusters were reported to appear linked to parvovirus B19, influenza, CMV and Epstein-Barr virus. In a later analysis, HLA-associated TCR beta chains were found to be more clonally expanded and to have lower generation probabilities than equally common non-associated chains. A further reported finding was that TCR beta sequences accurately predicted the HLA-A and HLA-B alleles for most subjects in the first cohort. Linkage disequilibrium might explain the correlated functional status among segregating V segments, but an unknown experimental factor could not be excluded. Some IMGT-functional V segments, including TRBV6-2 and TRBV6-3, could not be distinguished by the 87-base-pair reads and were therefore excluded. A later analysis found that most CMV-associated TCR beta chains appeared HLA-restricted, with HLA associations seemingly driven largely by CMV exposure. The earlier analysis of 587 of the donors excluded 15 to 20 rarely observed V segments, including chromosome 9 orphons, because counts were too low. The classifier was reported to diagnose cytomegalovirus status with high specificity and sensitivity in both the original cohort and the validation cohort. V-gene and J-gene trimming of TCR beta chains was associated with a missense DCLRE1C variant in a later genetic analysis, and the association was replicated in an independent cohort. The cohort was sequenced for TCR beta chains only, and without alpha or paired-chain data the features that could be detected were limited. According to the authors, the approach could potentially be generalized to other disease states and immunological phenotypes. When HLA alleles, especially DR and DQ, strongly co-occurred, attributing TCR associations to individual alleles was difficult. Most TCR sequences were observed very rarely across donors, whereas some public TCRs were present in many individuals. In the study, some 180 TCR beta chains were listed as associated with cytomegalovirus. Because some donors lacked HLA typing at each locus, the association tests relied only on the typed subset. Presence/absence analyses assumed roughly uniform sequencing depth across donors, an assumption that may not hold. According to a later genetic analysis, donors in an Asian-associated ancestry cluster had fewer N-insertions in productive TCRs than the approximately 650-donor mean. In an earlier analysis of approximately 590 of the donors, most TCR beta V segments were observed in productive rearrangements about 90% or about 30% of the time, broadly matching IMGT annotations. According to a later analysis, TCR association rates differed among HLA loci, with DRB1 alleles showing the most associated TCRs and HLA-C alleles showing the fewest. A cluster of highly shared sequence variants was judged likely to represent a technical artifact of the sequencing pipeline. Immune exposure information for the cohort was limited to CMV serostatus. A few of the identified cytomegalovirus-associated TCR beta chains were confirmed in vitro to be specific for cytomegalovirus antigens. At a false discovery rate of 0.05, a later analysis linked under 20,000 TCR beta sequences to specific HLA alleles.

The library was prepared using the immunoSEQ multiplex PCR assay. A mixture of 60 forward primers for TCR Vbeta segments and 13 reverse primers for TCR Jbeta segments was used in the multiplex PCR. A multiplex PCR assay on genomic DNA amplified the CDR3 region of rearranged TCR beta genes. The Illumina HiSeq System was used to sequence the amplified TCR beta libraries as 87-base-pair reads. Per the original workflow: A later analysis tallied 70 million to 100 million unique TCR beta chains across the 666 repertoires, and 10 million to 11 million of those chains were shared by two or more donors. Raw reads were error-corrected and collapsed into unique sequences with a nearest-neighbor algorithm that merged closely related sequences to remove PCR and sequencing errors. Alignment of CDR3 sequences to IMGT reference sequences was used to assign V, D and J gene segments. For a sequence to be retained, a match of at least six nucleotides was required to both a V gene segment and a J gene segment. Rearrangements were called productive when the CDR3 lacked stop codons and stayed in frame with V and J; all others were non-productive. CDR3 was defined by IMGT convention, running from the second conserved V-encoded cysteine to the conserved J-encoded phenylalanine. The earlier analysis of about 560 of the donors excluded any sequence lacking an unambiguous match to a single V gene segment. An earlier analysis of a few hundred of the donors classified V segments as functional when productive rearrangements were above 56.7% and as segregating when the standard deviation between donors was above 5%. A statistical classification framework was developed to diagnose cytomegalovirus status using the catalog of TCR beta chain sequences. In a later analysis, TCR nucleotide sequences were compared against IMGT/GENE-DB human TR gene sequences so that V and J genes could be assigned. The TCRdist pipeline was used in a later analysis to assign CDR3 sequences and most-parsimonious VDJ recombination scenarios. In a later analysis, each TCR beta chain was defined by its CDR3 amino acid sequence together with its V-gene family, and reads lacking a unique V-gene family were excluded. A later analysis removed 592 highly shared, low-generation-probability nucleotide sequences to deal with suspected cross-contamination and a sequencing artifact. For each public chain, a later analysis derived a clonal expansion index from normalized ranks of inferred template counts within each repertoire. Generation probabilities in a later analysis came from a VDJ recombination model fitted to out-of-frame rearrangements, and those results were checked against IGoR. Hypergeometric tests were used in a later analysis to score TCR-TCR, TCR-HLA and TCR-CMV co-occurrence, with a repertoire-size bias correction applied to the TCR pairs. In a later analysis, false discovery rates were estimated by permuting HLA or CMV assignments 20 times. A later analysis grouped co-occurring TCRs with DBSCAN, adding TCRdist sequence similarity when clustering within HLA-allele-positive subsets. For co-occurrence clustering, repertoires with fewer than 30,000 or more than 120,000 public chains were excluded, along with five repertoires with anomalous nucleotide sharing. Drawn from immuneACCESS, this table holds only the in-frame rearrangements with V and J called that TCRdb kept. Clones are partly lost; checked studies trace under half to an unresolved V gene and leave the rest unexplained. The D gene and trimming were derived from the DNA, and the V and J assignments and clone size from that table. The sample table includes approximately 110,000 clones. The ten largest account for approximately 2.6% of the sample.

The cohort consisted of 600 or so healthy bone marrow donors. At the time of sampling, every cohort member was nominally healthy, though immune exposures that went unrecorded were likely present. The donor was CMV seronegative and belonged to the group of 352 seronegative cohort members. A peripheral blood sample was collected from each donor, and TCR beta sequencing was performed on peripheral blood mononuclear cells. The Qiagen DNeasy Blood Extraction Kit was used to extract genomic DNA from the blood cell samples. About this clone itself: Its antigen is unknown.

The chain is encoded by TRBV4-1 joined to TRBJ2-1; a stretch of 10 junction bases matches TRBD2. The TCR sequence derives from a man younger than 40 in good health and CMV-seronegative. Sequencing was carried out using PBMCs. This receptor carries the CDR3 CASSPRQGTSGNNEQFF. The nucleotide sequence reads TGCGCCAGCAGCCCCCGGCAAGGCACTAGCGGGAACAATGAGCAGTTCTTC.